This TCR beta chain was captured in a study of blood T cell repertoires in COVID-19. In the study overall: Some COVID-19 samples were acute and others convalescent; all came from the United States, Italy and Spain.

Libraries were prepared by immunoSEQ multiplex PCR; TCRdb keeps only in-frame clonotypes and omits some of them. The sample lists 150,000 to 200,000 clones; 94% were seen once. This CDR3 has 18 amino acids. Per germline, CDR1 SGHNT and CDR2 YYREEE (reference sequence). V lost 3 bases and J lost 2, with 23 bases in between. The sequence was collected from a man aged 25 to 45 with COVID-19, enrolled during active disease. The chain carries TRBV5-4 and TRBJ1-2; no reliable D call. Sequencing used peripheral blood. The CDR3 here is CASSSYNAGQERNYGYTF. DNA of the CDR3: TGTGCCAGCAGCTCGTACAACGCTGGCCAGGAACGAAACTATGGCTACACCTTC. The full variable domain, in which reference TRBV5-4 and TRBJ1-2 provide the parts outside the CDR3, is ETGVTQSPTHLIKTRGQQVTLRCSSQSGHNTVSWYQQALGQGPQFIFQYYREEENGRGNFPPRFSGLQFPNYSSELNVNALELDDSALYLCASSSYNAGQERNYGYTFGSGTRLTVV.